Shown below are 5 T cell receptor beta chains from a single sample sequenced in a study of CD8+ T cells in alopecia areata (dated by TCRdb to the late 2010s). Libraries came from the immunoSEQ multiplex PCR assay. RNA was extracted from all samples and reverse transcribed into cDNA, which served as template for TCR sequencing. TCRdb's version of the immuneACCESS table is confined to in-frame rearrangements and falls short of the full clone set. An unresolved V gene accounts for under half of the shortfall where checked; the remainder is of unknown origin. Across this sample there are 150,000 to 200,000 clones, with under 60% seen only once. Together, the top ten hold 10% to 15% of the sample. The meaning of the sample's time point label: roughly 24 weeks on oral tofacitinib. Explained via the paper, the treatment or condition label denotes: oral pan-JAK inhibitor, 5-10 mg twice daily. Sample: CD8+ T cells sorted from blood, taken at week 24, from a patient treated with tofacitinib. The receptors were sampled from a human donor with alopecia areata.

This clone was seen more than once but under ten times. The chain links TRBV9 to TRBJ2-3, with 8 positions matching TRBD1. There are 16 residues in the CDR3. From germline, CDR1 is SGDLS and CDR2 YYNGEE. With V trimmed by 3 bases and J by 0 bases, 6 bases remained unmatched. DNA for the CDR3: TGTGCCAGCAGCGCGGGACAGGTTCCTAGCACAGATACGCAGTATTTT. Its protein product is CASSAGQVPSTDTQYF.

The gene calls are TRBV5-6 and TRBJ2-1; D is unresolved. Germline V gene lookup returns CDR1 SGHDT and CDR2 YYEEEE. The length of the CDR3 is 13 residues. V dropped 4 bases and J dropped 5 bases, with 10 bases sitting between them. CDR3 loop: CASSLGFDNEQFF. The CDR3 DNA reads TGTGCCAGCAGCCTGGGATTTGACAATGAGCAGTTCTTC.

The chain carries TRBV2 and TRBJ2-3; D call uncertain. V was trimmed by 4 bases and J by 1 base, leaving 12 bases between them. Looked up from germline, CDR1 is SNHLY and CDR2 is FYNNEI. The CDR3 covers 15 residues. The CDR3: CASSASDRRTDTQYF. The DNA for the CDR3 is TGTGCCAGCAGTGCATCGGACCGACGCACAGATACGCAGTATTTT.

CDR3 region: CAVLGETEAFF. CDR3 nucleotides: TGTGCCGTCTTGGGGGAGACTGAAGCTTTCTTT. The rearrangement uses TRBV10-3 and TRBJ1-1; the D gene is possibly TRBD1 (5 bases). Trimming took off 11 bases at V and 5 bases at J, with 12 bases between the two ends. In germline, CDR1 is ENHRY, CDR2 SYGVKD. The CDR3 is 11 residues long.

The chain is built from TRBV2 and TRBJ1-5; D remains ambiguous. Germline V gene data show CDR1 as SNHLY and CDR2 as FYNNEI. Trimming left V 6 bases short and J 0 bases short, with 6 bases between. The CDR3 consists of 13 residues. The CDR3 loop is CASSYPSNQPQHF. The CDR3 DNA is TGTGCCAGCAGCTACCCTAGCAATCAGCCCCAGCATTTT.